The T cell receptor (beta chain) described here comes from a study of cytomegalovirus exposure and HLA in healthy donors. Study-level findings and limits: Earlier analysis found most TCR beta V segments productive about 87% or about 30% of the time.

In germline, CDR1 is SEHNR, CDR2 FQNEAQ (reference sequence). V was shortened by 8 bases and J by 6 bases, with 10 bases between the two germline ends. The length of the CDR3 is 12 residues. This clone turned up a few times. Antigen: not known. Primers for the PCR totalled 60 Vbeta and 13 Jbeta. Authors' data handling: The authors later counted roughly 77 million unique TCR beta chains, 9.5 million to 13 million of them shared. Assay used: immunoSEQ multiplex PCR; TCRdb lists only in-frame clones, some missing. For V, J and clone size, that table is used; D and trimming come from the DNA. The sample carries roughly 38,000 clones, roughly nine tenths recorded once.

The V gene is TRBV7-9, the J gene TRBJ1-4; D is perhaps TRBD1 (6 bases). The sequence derives from a woman aged 18-29 years in good health and CMV-seronegative. The sample taken for sequencing was PBMCs. CDR3 sequence reads: CASRTDDEKLFF. Written as DNA, the CDR3 is TGTGCCAGCCGGACAGACGATGAAAAACTGTTTTTT.